The source of this TCR beta chain is a study of blood T cell repertoires in COVID-19. Sequenced by immunoSEQ multiplex PCR; TCRdb stores in-frame clones only, minus some. The sample yields some 220,000 clones, approximately 83% seen once. The germline V gene encodes CDR1 LGHNA and CDR2 YSLEER. This CDR3 has 15 residues. V lost 0 bases, J lost 10 bases, and 18 bases lay in between. The TCR was taken from a woman aged 25-40 years with COVID-19, enrolled during active disease. Material for sequencing was peripheral blood. The rearrangement uses TRBV4-3 and TRBJ1-2; D is possibly TRBD1 (6 bases). The CDR3 region is CASSQEQGSSSSYTF. CDR3 DNA: TGCGCCAGCAGCCAAGAACAGGGTTCAAGTTCGTCCTACACCTTC.